The 5 T cell receptor beta chains in this list originate from one sample, sequenced in a study of OX40 agonist ivuxolimab in advanced cancers. Produced via immunoSEQ multiplex PCR; TCRdb's table is partial and in-frame only. The repertoire holds roughly 90,000 clones, more than 70% seen once, with about 0.22% in the top ten. Specimen: CD4+ or CD8+ T cells sorted from blood, collected in a trial of the OX40 agonist ivuxolimab. These receptors were obtained from an adult with an advanced solid tumor such as melanoma, head and neck, liver or kidney cancer.

The rearrangement links TRBV15 to TRBJ2-7; D not certain. The germline CDR1 and CDR2 sequences are LNHNV and YYDKDF (reference sequence). Trimming shortened V by 0 bases and J by 9 bases, and 12 bases separated the two germline ends. The CDR3 has 13 residues. This CDR3 is CATSRDGTLGQYF. Here the CDR3 DNA reads TGTGCCACCAGCAGAGATGGAACCTTGGGGCAGTACTTC.

The V and J genes are TRBV20-1 and TRBJ2-5; D is perhaps TRBD2 (5 bases). The CDR3 length is 11 residues. The V end lost 5 bases, the J end lost 7 bases, and 11 bases lay between the germline ends. Looked up from germline, CDR1 is DFQATT and CDR2 is SNEGSKA (reference sequence). The CDR3 spells CSADYSGTQYF. The DNA for the CDR3 is TGCAGTGCTGACTACTCAGGGACCCAGTACTTC.

V is TRBV7-8 and J is TRBJ1-2; maybe TRBD1 (5 bases). V lost 5 bases to trimming and J lost 8 bases, with 18 bases between them. Germline V gene data show CDR1 as SGHVS and CDR2 as FQNEAQ. CDR3 length equals 14 residues. In DNA, the CDR3 is TGTGCCAGCAGCCCGGCCGGGACTAGCTTGGGCTACACCTTC. The encoded protein is CASSPAGTSLGYTF.

The chain couples TRBV9 to TRBJ2-1, with D uncertain. This CDR3 has 15 amino acids. V was pared by 3 bases and J by 2 bases, with 12 bases between. Germline V gives CDR1 SGDLS, CDR2 YYNGEE. This CDR3 is CASSGVGMTYNEQFF. DNA for the CDR3: TGTGCCAGCAGCGGTGTGGGGATGACCTACAATGAGCAGTTCTTC.

Comments on this clone: The sample contains more than one DNA sequence encoding this CDR3. The CDR3 DNA reads as TGCAGTGCTGGCACTGGCTATGGCTACACCTTC. The encoded protein is CSAGTGYGYTF. V and J are TRBV20-1 and TRBJ1-2, with D unresolved. The V gene's germline CDR1 is DFQATT and CDR2 SNEGSKA (reference sequence). Trimming left V 5 bases short and J 4 bases short, with 8 bases between. This CDR3 has 11 amino acids.